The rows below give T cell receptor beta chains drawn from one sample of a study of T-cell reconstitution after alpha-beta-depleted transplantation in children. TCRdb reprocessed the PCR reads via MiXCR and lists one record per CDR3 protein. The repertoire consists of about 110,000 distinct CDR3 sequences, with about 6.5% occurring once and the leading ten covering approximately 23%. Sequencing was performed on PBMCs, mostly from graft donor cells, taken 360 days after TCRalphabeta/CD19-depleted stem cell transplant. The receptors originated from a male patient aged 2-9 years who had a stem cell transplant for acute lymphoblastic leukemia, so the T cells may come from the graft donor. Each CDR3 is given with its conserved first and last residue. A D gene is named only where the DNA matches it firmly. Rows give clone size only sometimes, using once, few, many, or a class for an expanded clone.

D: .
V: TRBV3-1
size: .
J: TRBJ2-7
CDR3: CASSPPYEQYF
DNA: TGTGCCAGCAGCCCTCCCTACGAGCAGTACTTC

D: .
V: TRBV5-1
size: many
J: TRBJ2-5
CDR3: CASSLRWGSQETQYF
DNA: TGCGCCAGCAGCTTGCGCTGGGGAAGTCAAGAGACCCAGTACTTC

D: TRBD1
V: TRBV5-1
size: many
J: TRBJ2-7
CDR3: CASSLGQGAYEQYF
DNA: TGTGCCAGCAGTTTAGGGCAGGGGGCCTACGAGCAGTACTTC

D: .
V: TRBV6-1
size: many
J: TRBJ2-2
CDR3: CASNPKAGAMNTGELFF
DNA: TGTGCCAGCAACCCAAAGGCGGGGGCGATGAACACCGGGGAGCTGTTTTTT

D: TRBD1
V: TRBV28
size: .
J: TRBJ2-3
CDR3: CASSRTGRRTDTQYF
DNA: TGTGCCAGCAGCCGGACAGGGAGAAGAACAGATACGCAGTATTTT

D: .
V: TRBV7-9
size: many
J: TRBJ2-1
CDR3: CASSLILAFHFNEQFF
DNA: TGTGCCAGCAGCTTAATTCTAGCGTTTCATTTCAATGAGCAGTTCTTC

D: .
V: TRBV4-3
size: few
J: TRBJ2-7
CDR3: CASSQDRWGEQYF
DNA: TGCGCCAGCAGCCAAGATCGGTGGGGGGAGCAGTACTTC

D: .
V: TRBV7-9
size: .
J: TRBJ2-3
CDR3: CASSLGDTYTDTQYF
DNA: TGTGCCAGCAGCTTAGGTGACACTTACACAGATACGCAGTATTTT

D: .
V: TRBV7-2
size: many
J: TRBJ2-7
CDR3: CASSVLQGYEQYF
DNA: TGTGCCAGCAGCGTATTACAGGGTTACGAGCAGTACTTC

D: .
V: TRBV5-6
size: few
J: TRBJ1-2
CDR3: CASSLWSGANYGYTF
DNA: TGTGCCAGCAGCTTGTGGTCAGGGGCTAACTATGGCTACACCTTC

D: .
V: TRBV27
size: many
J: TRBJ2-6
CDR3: CASSLGRASGANVLTF
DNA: TGTGCCAGCAGTTTAGGACGAGCCTCTGGGGCCAACGTCCTGACTTTC

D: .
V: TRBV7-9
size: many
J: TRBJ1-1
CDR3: CASSLLGTVNTEAFF
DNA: TGTGCCAGCAGCTTACTCGGGACGGTGAACACTGAAGCTTTCTTT

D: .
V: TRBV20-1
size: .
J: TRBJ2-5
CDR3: CSARGGKETQYF
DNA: TGCAGTGCTAGAGGGGGGAAAGAGACCCAGTACTTC

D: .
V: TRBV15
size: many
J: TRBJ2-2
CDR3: CATSRDRPPGELFF
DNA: TGTGCCACCAGCAGAGATCGGCCACCCGGGGAGCTGTTTTTT

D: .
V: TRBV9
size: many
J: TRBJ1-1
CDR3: CASSPGDRSEAFF
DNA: TGTGCCAGCAGCCCTGGAGACAGATCGGAAGCTTTCTTT

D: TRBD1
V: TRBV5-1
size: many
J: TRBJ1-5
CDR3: CASSLGQGPNQPQHF
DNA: TGCGCCAGCAGCTTGGGACAGGGGCCCAATCAGCCCCAGCATTTT

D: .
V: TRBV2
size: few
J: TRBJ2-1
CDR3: CASRAGQNEQFF
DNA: TGTGCCAGCAGGGCCGGGCAAAATGAGCAGTTCTTC

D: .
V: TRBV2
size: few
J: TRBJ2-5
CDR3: CASSDYRPGETQYF
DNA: TGTGCCAGCAGTGATTACCGCCCGGGGGAGACCCAGTACTTC

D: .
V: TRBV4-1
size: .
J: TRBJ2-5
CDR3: CASSQVSDLVGRETQYF
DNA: TGCGCCAGCAGCCAAGTTTCCGATCTAGTAGGGAGAGAGACCCAGTACTTC

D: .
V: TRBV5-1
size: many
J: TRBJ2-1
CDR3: CASSLDLASRNEQFF
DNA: TGCGCCAGCAGCTTGGATCTAGCGAGTCGGAATGAGCAGTTCTTC

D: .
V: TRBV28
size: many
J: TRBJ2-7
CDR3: CASSLSGGGQQYF
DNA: TGTGCCAGCAGTTTGTCTGGAGGAGGTCAGCAGTACTTC

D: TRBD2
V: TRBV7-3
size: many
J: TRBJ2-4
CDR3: CASSLAGASKNIQYF
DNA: TGTGCCAGCAGCTTGGCGGGAGCGTCCAAAAACATTCAGTACTTC

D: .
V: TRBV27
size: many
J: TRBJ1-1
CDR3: CASIWGTEAFF
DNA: TGTGCCAGCATCTGGGGCACTGAAGCTTTCTTT

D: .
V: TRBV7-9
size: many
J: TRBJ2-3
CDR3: CASSSPADTQYF
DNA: TGTGCCAGCAGCTCTCCAGCGGATACGCAGTATTTT

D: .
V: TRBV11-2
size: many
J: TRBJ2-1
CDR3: CASSLWNSVYNEQFF
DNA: TGTGCCAGCAGCTTATGGAACAGCGTCTACAATGAGCAGTTCTTC

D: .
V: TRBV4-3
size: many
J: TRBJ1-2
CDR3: CASSLRTGGYGYTF
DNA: TGCGCCAGCAGCTTACGGACGGGCGGCTATGGCTACACCTTC

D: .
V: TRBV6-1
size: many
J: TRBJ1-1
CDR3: CASSQTGSNTEAFF
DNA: TGTGCCAGCAGCCAAACAGGGTCGAACACTGAAGCTTTCTTT

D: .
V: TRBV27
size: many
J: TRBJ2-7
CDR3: CASSWEASYEQYF
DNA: TGTGCCAGCAGTTGGGAGGCCTCCTACGAGCAGTACTTC

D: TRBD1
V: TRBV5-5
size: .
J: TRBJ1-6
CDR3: CASSAQGVRNSPLHF
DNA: TGTGCCAGCAGCGCACAGGGGGTCCGTAATTCACCCCTCCACTTT

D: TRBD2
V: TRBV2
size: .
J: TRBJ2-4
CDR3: CASSEAGLAGVLAKNIQYF
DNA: TGTGCCAGCAGTGAAGCCGGACTAGCGGGCGTTCTAGCCAAAAACATTCAGTACTTC

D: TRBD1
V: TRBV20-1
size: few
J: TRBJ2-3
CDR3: CSARDLDRGTDTQYF
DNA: TGCAGTGCTAGAGATTTAGACAGGGGCACAGATACGCAGTATTTT

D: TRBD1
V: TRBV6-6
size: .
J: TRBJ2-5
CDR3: CASSPGTGKTQYF
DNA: TGTGCCAGCAGCCCCGGGACAGGAAAGACCCAGTACTTC

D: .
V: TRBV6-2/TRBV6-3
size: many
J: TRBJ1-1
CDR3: CASRVGESNTEAFF
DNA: TGTGCCAGCAGAGTTGGGGAGTCGAACACTGAAGCTTTCTTT

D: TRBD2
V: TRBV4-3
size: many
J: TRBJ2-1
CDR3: CASSLTSGRFIEQFF
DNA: TGCGCCAGCAGCCTTACTAGCGGGAGGTTTATTGAGCAGTTCTTC

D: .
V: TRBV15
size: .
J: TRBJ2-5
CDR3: CATRDRRTQYF
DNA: TGTGCCACCAGGGATCGGAGAACCCAGTACTTC

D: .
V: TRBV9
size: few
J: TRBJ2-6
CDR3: CASSVADASGANVLTF
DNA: TGTGCCAGCAGCGTAGCGGACGCCTCTGGGGCCAACGTCCTGACTTTC

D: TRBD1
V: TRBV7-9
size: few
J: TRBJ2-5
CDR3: CASSFLSGDRKETQYF
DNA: TGTGCCAGCAGCTTCCTTTCCGGGGACAGGAAAGAGACCCAGTACTTC

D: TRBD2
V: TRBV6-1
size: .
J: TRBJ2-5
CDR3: CASSEAVGTSGDLETQYF
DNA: TGTGCCAGCAGTGAAGCCGTCGGGACTAGCGGGGACCTAGAGACCCAGTACTTC

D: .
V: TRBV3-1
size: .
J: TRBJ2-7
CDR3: CASSQVTQGGYEQYF
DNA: TGTGCCAGCAGCCAAGTTACACAGGGTGGGTACGAGCAGTACTTC

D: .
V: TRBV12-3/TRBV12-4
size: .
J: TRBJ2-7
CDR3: CASRLGTGSEQYF
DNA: TGTGCCAGCAGGTTAGGAACAGGGAGCGAGCAGTACTTC

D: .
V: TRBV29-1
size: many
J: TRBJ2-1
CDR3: CSVESWGDNEQFF
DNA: TGCAGCGTTGAGTCTTGGGGTGACAATGAGCAGTTCTTC

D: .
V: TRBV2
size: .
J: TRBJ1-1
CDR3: CASSEERALNTEAFF
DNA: TGTGCCAGCAGTGAAGAACGGGCCTTAAACACTGAAGCTTTCTTT

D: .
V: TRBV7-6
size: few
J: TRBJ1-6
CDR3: CASSSTGQPNSPLHF
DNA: TGTGCCAGCAGCTCTACGGGGCAACCAAATTCACCCCTCCACTTT